The following is a T cell receptor beta chain sequence with its context. Repertoires were generated with immunoSEQ multiplex PCR, while TCRdb's copy carries only in-frame clones and drops some. This table holds around 140,000 clones, about 76% found once. The sample belongs to a study of blood T cell repertoires in COVID-19. The V and J ends lost 10 bases and 10 bases respectively, with 17 bases between them. Per the germline V gene, CDR1 is ENHRY and CDR2 is SYGVKD. The CDR3 runs 12 residues. V gene TRBV10-3 combines with J gene TRBJ2-1, with a tentative D call TRBD2 (5 bases). The receptor's source is a woman in her sixties or seventies with active or convalescent COVID-19. The source material was peripheral blood. The CDR3 nucleotides are TGTGCCACCTCAAACCAGCGGACCGAGCAGTTCTTC. This codes for CATSNQRTEQFF.